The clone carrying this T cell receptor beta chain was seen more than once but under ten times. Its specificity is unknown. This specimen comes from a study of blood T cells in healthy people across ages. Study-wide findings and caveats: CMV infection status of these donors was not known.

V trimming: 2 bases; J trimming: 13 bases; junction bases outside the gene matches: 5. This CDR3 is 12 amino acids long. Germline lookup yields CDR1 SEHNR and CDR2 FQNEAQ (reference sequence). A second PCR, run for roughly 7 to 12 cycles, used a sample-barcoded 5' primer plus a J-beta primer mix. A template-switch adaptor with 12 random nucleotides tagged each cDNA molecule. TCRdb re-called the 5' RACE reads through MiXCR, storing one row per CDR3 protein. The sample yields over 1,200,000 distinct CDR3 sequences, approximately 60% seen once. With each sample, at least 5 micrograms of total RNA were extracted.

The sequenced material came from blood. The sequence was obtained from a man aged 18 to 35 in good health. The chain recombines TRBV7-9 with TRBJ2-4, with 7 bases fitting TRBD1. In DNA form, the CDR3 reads TGTGCCAGCAGCTTAAGCACAGGGGTACAGTACTTC. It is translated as CASSLSTGVQYF.